Presented here are 18 T cell receptor beta chains from one specimen sequenced in a study of shared clonotypes between healthy human individuals. Profiling relied on immunoSEQ multiplex PCR, and the TCRdb table lists in-frame clones only, not all of them. Here the sample spans roughly 2.5 million clones, approximately 90% being singletons. Sequenced sample: naive CD4+ T cells sorted from blood. Subset defined: CD45RA+ positively selected. The receptor set was obtained from a man aged 18-30 years in good health.

The CDR3 loop is CASSARPIGNSPLHF. The DNA of the CDR3 is TGTGCCAGCAGCGCCCGTCCCATTGGGAATTCACCCCTCCACTTT. V gene TRBV7-2 combines with J gene TRBJ1-6; D unclear. This CDR3 is 15 amino acids long. Trimming pared 5 bases from V and 7 bases from J, leaving 15 bases between. Looked up from germline, CDR1 is SGHTA and CDR2 is FQGNSA. The variable domain in full, completed from reference TRBV7-2 and TRBJ1-6, reads GAGVSQSPSNKVTEKGKDVELRCDPISGHTALYWYRQSLGQGLEFLIYFQGNSAPDKSGLPSDRFSAERTGGSVSTLTIQRTQQEDSAVYLCASSARPIGNSPLHFGNGTRLTVT.

The chain is built from TRBV27 and TRBJ1-1; TRBD1 might be the D (6 bases). Germline V gene lookup returns CDR1 MNHEY and CDR2 SMNVEV (reference sequence). The V gene lost 5 bases and the J gene lost 3 bases, with 19 bases spanning the gap. The CDR3 is made up of 16 amino acids. The CDR3 DNA reads TGTGCCAGCAGTCCCTGGGGCAGGGGACGAGACACTGAAGCTTTCTTT. It translates to CASSPWGRGRDTEAFF.

This clone was counted a few times. The chain combines TRBV9 with TRBJ2-7, with TRBD2 matching over 7 bases. J gave up 5 bases and V 6 bases, and 11 bases lay outside the gene matches. CDR1 and CDR2 (germline): SGDLS, YYNGEE. This CDR3 is built from 14 residues. CDR3 in DNA: TGTGCCAGCACCCCGGGACTACATGACGACGAGCAGTACTTC. Amino acids: CASTPGLHDDEQYF.

The CDR3 coding sequence is TGTGCCAGCAGCTTGACCCGCGGGGGGCCCCAAGAGACCCAGTACTTC. Translated, it gives CASSLTRGGPQETQYF. The chain is built from TRBV5-4 and TRBJ2-5; 8 nucleotides match TRBD2. Trimming at V came to 1 base and at J to 1 base, leaving 6 bases not matched to a gene. From germline, CDR1 is SGHNT and CDR2 YYREEE (reference sequence). The CDR3 loop spans 16 amino acids.

The rearrangement uses TRBV2 and TRBJ2-7; 8 positions agree with TRBD1. This CDR3 contains 14 residues. Trimming cost V 7 bases and J 3 bases; bases outside gene matches: 8. Germline CDR1 reads SNHLY; CDR2 reads FYNNEI. CDR3 sequence: CASMPDRENYEQYF. CDR3 in DNA: TGTGCCAGCATGCCGGACAGGGAGAACTACGAGCAGTACTTC.

This clone occurred once. The sample holds other DNA sequences that translate to the same CDR3. This chain links TRBV5-1 with TRBJ2-1, with D hard to call. Germline V CDR1 and CDR2: SGHRS, YFSETQ. The CDR3 extends over 11 amino acids. Trimming stripped 3 bases from V and 5 bases from J, with 3 bases between. CDR3: CASSYNNEQFF. The DNA of the CDR3 is TGCGCCAGCAGCTACAACAATGAGCAGTTCTTC.

The CDR3 is CAIPRRPGAGYTF. The CDR3 nucleotides read TGTGCCATTCCGCGGCGGCCCGGAGCTGGCTACACCTTC. The chain uses TRBV11-2 and TRBJ1-2; no clear D gene. Trimming shortened V by 10 bases and J by 7 bases, and 19 bases separated the two germline ends. The length of the CDR3 is 13 residues. CDR1 is SGHAT and CDR2 is FQNNGV in the germline V gene.

This clone was observed a single time. V gene TRBV7-2 combines with J gene TRBJ2-5; D is tentatively TRBD1 or TRBD2 (6 bases each). V was trimmed by 4 bases and J by 5 bases, leaving 23 bases between them. The CDR3 spans 17 residues. Germline V CDR1 and CDR2: SGHTA, FQGNSA. CDR3 sequence reads: CASSSKAQGGYWETQYF. The CDR3 DNA sequence: TGTGCCAGCAGCTCCAAGGCACAGGGAGGATACTGGGAGACCCAGTACTTC.

The V and J genes are TRBV7-2 and TRBJ1-2; 9 positions match TRBD1. This CDR3 has 14 amino acids. The germline V gene has CDR1 SGHTA and CDR2 FQGNSA. The junction had 7 bases not matched to a gene; V was cut back by 5 bases and J by 6 bases. The chain's CDR3 is CASSDDRGIHGYTF. The DNA for the CDR3 is TGTGCCAGCAGCGACGACAGGGGGATACATGGCTACACCTTC.

This clone was detected once. The chain employs TRBV5-1 and TRBJ1-6; a possible D gene is TRBD1 (5 bases). Germline lookup yields CDR1 SGHRS and CDR2 YFSETQ. Deletions cut 4 bases from V and 10 bases from J, with 18 bases between. The CDR3 totals 15 residues. The CDR3 DNA reads TGCGCCAGCAGCATGGACACGGGCGGTGGATCACCCCTCCACTTT. Translated: CASSMDTGGGSPLHF.

The V and J genes are TRBV28 and TRBJ1-5, with 8 bases matching TRBD1. The germline V gene has CDR1 MDHEN and CDR2 SYDVKM. The CDR3 is 16 amino acids. The J segment lost 3 bases and the V segment lost 2 bases, leaving 6 bases of the junction unmatched. The CDR3 is CASSLVNRGDNQPQHF. The DNA of the CDR3 is TGTGCCAGCAGTTTAGTCAACAGGGGGGACAATCAGCCCCAGCATTTT. Based on the CDR3 plus reference TRBV28 and TRBJ1-5, the full variable domain is DVKVTQSSRYLVKRTGEKVFLECVQDMDHENMFWYRQDPGLGLRLIYFSYDVKMKEKGDIPEGYSVSREKKERFSLILESASTNQTSMYLCASSLVNRGDNQPQHFGDGTRLSIL.

This clone was seen just once. The V gene is TRBV2, the J gene TRBJ2-5, with D hard to call. Germline CDR1 is SNHLY and CDR2 is FYNNEI. Trimming took 6 bases from V and 2 from J, leaving 13 bases between them. CDR3 length: 14 amino acids. CDR3 DNA sequence: TGTGCCAGCAGGGAGCGTACAGTTCAAGAGACCCAGTACTTC. As protein: CASRERTVQETQYF.

The genes are TRBV15 and TRBJ2-2; D is unclear. The CDR3 loop spans 17 amino acids. The germline gives CDR1 LNHNV, CDR2 YYDKDF (reference sequence). V was trimmed by 1 base and J by 2 bases, leaving 14 bases between them. The CDR3 spells CATSRGLGFSNTGELFF. DNA for the CDR3: TGTGCCACCAGCAGAGGCCTTGGGTTTAGTAACACCGGGGAGCTGTTTTTT.

The chain links TRBV6-1 to TRBJ2-5; perhaps D is TRBD1 or TRBD2 (5 bases each). From germline, CDR1 is MNHNS and CDR2 SASEGT. V was cut by 2 bases and J by 5 bases, with 18 bases left in between. CDR3 length: 16 amino acids. CDR3 sequence reads: CASSETKRWGTETQYF. CDR3 coding DNA: TGTGCCAGCAGTGAAACAAAGCGGTGGGGGACCGAGACCCAGTACTTC.

With respect to this clone: The sample has other DNA sequences that encode this CDR3 too. The chain couples TRBV5-1 to TRBJ2-3, with 8 bases identical to TRBD1. The CDR3 has 14 residues. Trimming removed 2 bases from V and 4 bases from J; junction bases left unmatched: 3. The germline V gene encodes CDR1 SGHRS and CDR2 YFSETQ. The CDR3 is CASSLGQGPDTQYF. CDR3 DNA: TGCGCCAGCAGCTTAGGACAGGGACCAGATACGCAGTATTTT.

The V gene is TRBV7-9, the J gene TRBJ2-7; D is tentatively TRBD1 or TRBD2 (5 bases each). This CDR3 has 18 residues. Per germline, CDR1 SEHNR and CDR2 FQNEAQ (reference sequence). The V end was cut by 5 bases, the J end by 0 bases, with 23 bases between. The CDR3 DNA follows: TGTGCCAGCAGCGTGGGGACGGACCGCGTTGCCTTCTCCTACGAGCAGTACTTC. Translation gives CASSVGTDRVAFSYEQYF.

This CDR3 is CASSLNIDTFGGEKLFF. As DNA, the CDR3 is TGTGCCAGCAGCCTAAATATCGACACCTTTGGGGGTGAAAAACTGTTTTTT. The J gene is TRBJ1-4, the V gene TRBV5-8, with a weak D call TRBD1 (5 bases). V shed 4 bases and J shed 7 bases, with 23 bases lying between them. The CDR3 loop spans 17 amino acids. CDR1 and CDR2 (germline): SGHTS, YDEGEE.

The chain has TRBV5-5 and TRBJ1-2; tentative D call: TRBD1 (5 bases). The germline gives CDR1 SGHKS, CDR2 YYEKEE (reference sequence). The V and J ends lost 0 bases and 0 bases respectively, with 15 bases between them. This CDR3 has 17 amino acids. This CDR3 reads CASSLGSRGWANYGYTF. CDR3 sequence (DNA): TGTGCCAGCAGCTTGGGGTCGAGGGGTTGGGCTAACTATGGCTACACCTTC.